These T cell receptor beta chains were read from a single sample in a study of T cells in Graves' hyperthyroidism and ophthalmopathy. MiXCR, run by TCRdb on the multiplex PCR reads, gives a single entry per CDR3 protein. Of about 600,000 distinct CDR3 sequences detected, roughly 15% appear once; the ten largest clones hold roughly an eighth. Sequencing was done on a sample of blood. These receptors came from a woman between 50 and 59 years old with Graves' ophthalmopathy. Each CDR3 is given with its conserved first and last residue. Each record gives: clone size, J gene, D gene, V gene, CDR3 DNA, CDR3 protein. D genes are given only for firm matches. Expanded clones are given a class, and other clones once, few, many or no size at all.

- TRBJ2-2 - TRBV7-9 TGTGCCAGCAGCTCCGCCAACACCGGGGAGCTGTTTTTT CASSSANTGELFF
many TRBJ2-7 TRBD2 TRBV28 TGTGCCAGCAGTTTTTCACTAGCGGGAGTCACCGAGCAGTACTTC CASSFSLAGVTEQYF
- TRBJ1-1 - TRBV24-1 TGTGCCACCAATTTCGGGGAACTTTTAATTTCGTCCACTGAAGCTTTCTTT CATNFGELLISSTEAFF
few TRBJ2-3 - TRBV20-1 TGCAGTGCCACTCTCCGCGCGGGAACGGGCACAGATACGCAGTATTTT CSATLRAGTGTDTQYF
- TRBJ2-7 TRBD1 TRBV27 TGTGCCAGCAGATCGGGACAGGGGGTCGAGCAGTACTTC CASRSGQGVEQYF
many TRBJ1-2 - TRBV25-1 TGTGCCAGCAGTGATCCATTACAGGGATCGTATGGCTACACCTTC CASSDPLQGSYGYTF
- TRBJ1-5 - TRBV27 TGTGCCAGCAGTTTATTTAGCGGAGGAGATACGCAGCATTTT CASSLFSGGDTQHF
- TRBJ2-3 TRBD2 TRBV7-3 TGTGCCAGCAGCTGGGGGACTAGCGGGAGGAACACAGATACGCAGTATTTT CASSWGTSGRNTDTQYF
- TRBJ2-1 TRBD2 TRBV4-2 TGTGCCAGCAGCCGAGCGGGGGGGGAGGAGGGCTACAATGAGCAGTTCTTC CASSRAGGEEGYNEQFF
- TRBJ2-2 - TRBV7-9 TGTGCCAGCAGCTTACTAGCGCGGGAGCTGTTTTTT CASSLLARELFF
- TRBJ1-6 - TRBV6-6 TGTGCCAGCAGTTACGGGGGGGAAAATTCACCCCTCCACTTT CASSYGGENSPLHF
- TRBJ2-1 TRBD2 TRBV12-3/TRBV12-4 TGTGCCAGCGGCCCAAAGCGGGAGGGCTTTCTCGAGCAGTTCTTC CASGPKREGFLEQFF
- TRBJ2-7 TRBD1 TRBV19 TGTGCCAGTAGGAAGGGACAGCACTACGAGCAGTACTTC CASRKGQHYEQYF
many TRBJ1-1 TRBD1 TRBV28 TGTGCCAGCAGTTTAAGGACAGGGGGTTGGACTGAAGCTTTCTTT CASSLRTGGWTEAFF
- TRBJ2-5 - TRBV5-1 TGCGCCAGCAGCTTGGACGGAGCCCAAGAGACCCAGTACTTC CASSLDGAQETQYF
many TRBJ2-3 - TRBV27 TGTGCCAGCAGTTTTTTTGGGAACACAGATACGCAGTATTTT CASSFFGNTDTQYF
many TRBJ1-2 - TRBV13 TGTGCCAGCAGCCAAGATGGGGTGGCGGGGAGGTTTGGCTACACCTTC CASSQDGVAGRFGYTF
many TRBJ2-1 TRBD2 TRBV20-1 TGCAGTGCTAGGAACCCGGGTAGCGGGACCTACTCCTACAATGAGCAGTTCTTC CSARNPGSGTYSYNEQFF
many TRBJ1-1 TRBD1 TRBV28 TGTGCCAGCAGCGAGACAGGGGATACTGAAGCTTTCTTT CASSETGDTEAFF
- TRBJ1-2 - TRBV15 TGTGCCACCAGCAGAGACATCGCTAACTATGGCTACACCTTC CATSRDIANYGYTF
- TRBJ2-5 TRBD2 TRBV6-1 TGTGCCAGCTGTACTAGCGGGAGAGAAGAGACCCAGTACTTC CASCTSGREETQYF
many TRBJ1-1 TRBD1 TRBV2 TGTGCCAGCAGTGATCTTAGGTCTGGGACAGGGGATGAAGCTTTCTTT CASSDLRSGTGDEAFF
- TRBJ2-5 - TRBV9 TGTGCCAGCAGCGGAGGGGGGTTATCAGAGACCCAGTACTTC CASSGGGLSETQYF
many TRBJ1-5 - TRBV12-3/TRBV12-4 TGTGCCAGCAGTTTTCAGCGGATCAATCAGCCCCAGCATTTT CASSFQRINQPQHF
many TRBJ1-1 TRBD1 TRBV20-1 TGCAGTGCAACAGACAGGGTCGCTGAAGCTTTCTTT CSATDRVAEAFF
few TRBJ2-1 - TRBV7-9 TGTGCCAGCAGCACCCTGAGCTCCTACAATGAGCAGTTCTTC CASSTLSSYNEQFF
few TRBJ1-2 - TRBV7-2 TGTGCCAGCAGCTTATTGGGGGCCGACCGTGGATCATACTATGGCTACACCTTC CASSLLGADRGSYYGYTF
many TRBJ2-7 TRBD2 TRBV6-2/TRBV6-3 TGTGCCAGCAGTTGGGAAGCGGGATACTACGAGCAGTACTTC CASSWEAGYYEQYF
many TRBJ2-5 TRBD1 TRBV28 TGTGCCAGCACTCCGGGACAGGGGGTCTCACAAGAGACCCAGTACTTC CASTPGQGVSQETQYF
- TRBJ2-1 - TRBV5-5 TGCGCCAGCAGCTTGGAGGTTTCCTACGAGCAGTTCTTC CASSLEVSYEQFF
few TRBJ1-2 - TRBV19 TGTGCCAGTAGTACCCCAGCCGGATTGGGCTACACCTTC CASSTPAGLGYTF
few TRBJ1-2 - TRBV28 TGTGCCAGCAGTAGGAGGTTCGGCGGCTACACCTTC CASSRRFGGYTF
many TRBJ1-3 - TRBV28 TGTGCCACCAAGAGCGGCGGGGCTGACACCATATATTTT CATKSGGADTIYF
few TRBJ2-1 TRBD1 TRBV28 TGTGCCATCAAGACAGGGGGCCCCTACAATGAGCAGTTCTTC CAIKTGGPYNEQFF
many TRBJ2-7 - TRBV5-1 TGCGCCAGCAGCTTGTCCAGAGGAATGTCCTACGAGCAGTACTTC CASSLSRGMSYEQYF
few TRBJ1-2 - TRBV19 TGTGCCAGTAAAGGGGGACTTGGTTCTGACTATGGCTACACCTTC CASKGGLGSDYGYTF
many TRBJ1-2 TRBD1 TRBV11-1 TGTGCCAGCAGCTTAGCCCCTCGGACAGGGGGCTATGGCTACACCTTC CASSLAPRTGGYGYTF
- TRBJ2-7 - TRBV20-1 TGCAGTGCTAGAGATCGTCTAGGGGAGGTCGAGCAGTACTTC CSARDRLGEVEQYF
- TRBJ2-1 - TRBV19 TGTGCCAGTAGTATTGTCGGATACAATGAGCAGTTCTTC CASSIVGYNEQFF
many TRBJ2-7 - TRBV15 TGTGCCACCAGCAGAGAGGGCATACCCCACGAGCAGTACTTC CATSREGIPHEQYF
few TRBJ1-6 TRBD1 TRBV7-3 TGTGCCAGCAGATTTTACAGGGGTAGGGATTCACCCCTCCACTTT CASRFYRGRDSPLHF
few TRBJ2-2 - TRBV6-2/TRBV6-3 TGTGCCAGTACCCCTAGCTTTGACACCGGGGAGCTGTTTTTT CASTPSFDTGELFF
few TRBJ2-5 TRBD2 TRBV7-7 TGTGCTAGCAGCTTAGACGCGGGGGATAGAGAGACCCAGTACTTC CASSLDAGDRETQYF
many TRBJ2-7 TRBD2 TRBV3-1 TGTGCCAGCAGCCAAGATCGGCTAGCGGGAATGTACGAGCAGTACTTC CASSQDRLAGMYEQYF
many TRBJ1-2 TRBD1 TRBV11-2 TGTGCCAGCAGCGGGGACAGGGGGCGCCCTGGCTACACCTTC CASSGDRGRPGYTF
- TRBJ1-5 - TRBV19 TGTGCCAGTAGTATGTGGGACCGCGACAATCAGCCCCAGCATTTT CASSMWDRDNQPQHF
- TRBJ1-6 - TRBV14 TGTGCCAGCAGCCACCGGGGCCTATATAATTCACCCCTCCACTTT CASSHRGLYNSPLHF
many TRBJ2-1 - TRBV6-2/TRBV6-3 TGTGCCAGCAGTACCCTCTCTCTAGTGTCTGAGCAGTTCTTC CASSTLSLVSEQFF
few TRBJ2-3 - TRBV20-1 TGCAGTGCTAGTCCCAGCGGACTGACAGATACGCAGTATTTT CSASPSGLTDTQYF
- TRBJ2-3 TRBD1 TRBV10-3 TGTGCCGGCCAGGACAGGGGACATACGCAGTATTTT CAGQDRGHTQYF
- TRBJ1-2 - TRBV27 TGTGCCAGCGGACAACGGGCTAACTATGGCTACACCTTC CASGQRANYGYTF
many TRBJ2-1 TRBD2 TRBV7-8 TGTGCCAGCGGAGACGGGGAGGGGCGTTACAATGAGCAGTTCTTC CASGDGEGRYNEQFF
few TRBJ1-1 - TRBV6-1 TGTGCCAGCAGTAGAGGACTTACCACTGAAGCTTTCTTT CASSRGLTTEAFF